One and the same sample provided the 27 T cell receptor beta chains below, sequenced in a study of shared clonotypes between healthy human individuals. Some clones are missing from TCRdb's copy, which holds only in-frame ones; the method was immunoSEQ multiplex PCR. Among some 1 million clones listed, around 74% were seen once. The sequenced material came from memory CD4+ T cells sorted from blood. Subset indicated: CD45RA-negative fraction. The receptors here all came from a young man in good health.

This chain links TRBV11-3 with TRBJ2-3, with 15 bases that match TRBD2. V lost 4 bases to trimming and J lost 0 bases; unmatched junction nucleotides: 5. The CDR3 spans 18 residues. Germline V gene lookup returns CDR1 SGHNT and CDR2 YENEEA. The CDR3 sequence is CASSSGLAGGSSTDTQYF. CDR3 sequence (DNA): TGTGCCAGCAGCTCGGGACTAGCGGGGGGATCAAGCACAGATACGCAGTATTTT.

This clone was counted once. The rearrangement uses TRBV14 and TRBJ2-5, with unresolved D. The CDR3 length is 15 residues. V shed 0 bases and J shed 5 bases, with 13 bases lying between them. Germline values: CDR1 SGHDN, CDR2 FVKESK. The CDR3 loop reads CASSQDPGFGETQYF. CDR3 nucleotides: TGTGCCAGCAGCCAAGATCCTGGGTTCGGTGAGACCCAGTACTTC.

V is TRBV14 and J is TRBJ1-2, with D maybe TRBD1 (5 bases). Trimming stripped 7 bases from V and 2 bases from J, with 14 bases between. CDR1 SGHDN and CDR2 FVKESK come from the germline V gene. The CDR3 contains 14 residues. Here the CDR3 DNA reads TGTGCCAGCACCGCAGGGCAAACGAACTATGGCTACACCTTC. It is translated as CASTAGQTNYGYTF.

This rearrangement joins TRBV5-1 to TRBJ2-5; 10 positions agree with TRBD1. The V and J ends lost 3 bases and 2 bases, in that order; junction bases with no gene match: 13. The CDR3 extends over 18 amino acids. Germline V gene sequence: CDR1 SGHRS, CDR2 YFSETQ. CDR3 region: CASSSGRMGQGNQETQYF. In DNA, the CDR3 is TGCGCCAGCAGCTCGGGGCGTATGGGACAGGGGAATCAAGAGACCCAGTACTTC.

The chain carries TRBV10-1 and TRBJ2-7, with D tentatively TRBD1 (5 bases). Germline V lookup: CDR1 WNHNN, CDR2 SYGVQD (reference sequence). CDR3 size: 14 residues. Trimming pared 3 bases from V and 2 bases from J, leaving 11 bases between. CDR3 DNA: TGCGCCAGCAGTGACGGCCAGGGCACCTACGAGCAGTACTTC. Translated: CASSDGQGTYEQYF.

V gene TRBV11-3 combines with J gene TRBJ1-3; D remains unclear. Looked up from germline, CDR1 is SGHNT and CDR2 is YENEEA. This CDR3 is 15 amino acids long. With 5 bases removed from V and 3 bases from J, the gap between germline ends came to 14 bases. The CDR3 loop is CASSQGSSGGNTIYF. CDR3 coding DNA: TGTGCCAGCAGCCAAGGGTCGTCGGGTGGAAACACCATATATTTT.

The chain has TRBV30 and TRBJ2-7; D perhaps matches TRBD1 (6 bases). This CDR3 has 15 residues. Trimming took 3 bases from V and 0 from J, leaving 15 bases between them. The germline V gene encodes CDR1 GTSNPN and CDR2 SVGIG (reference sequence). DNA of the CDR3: TGTGCCTGGAGCGTAACCGGGACATCCTCCTACGAGCAGTACTTC. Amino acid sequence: CAWSVTGTSSYEQYF.

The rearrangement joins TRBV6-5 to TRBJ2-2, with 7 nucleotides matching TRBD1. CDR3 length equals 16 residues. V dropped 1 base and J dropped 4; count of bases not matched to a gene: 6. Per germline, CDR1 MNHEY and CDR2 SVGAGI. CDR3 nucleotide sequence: TGTGCCAGCAGTTACTTTAGGGGGCGCGGCACCGGGGAGCTGTTTTTT. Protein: CASSYFRGRGTGELFF.

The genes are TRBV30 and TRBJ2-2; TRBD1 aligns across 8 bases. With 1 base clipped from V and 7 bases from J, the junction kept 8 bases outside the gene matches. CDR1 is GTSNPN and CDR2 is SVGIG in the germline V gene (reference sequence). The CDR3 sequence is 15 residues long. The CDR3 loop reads CAWSARTGWDGELFF. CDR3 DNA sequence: TGTGCCTGGAGTGCCCGGACAGGGTGGGACGGGGAGCTGTTTTTT.

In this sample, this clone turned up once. The CDR3 DNA reads TGTGCCACCCGGGACAGGGGGCAGAGCACTGAAGCTTTCTTT. Translation gives CATRDRGQSTEAFF. The V call is TRBV19, the J call TRBJ1-1; 12 bases agree with TRBD1. Losses at the gene ends were 10 bases for V and 4 bases for J; bases not matched to a gene: 7. The germline V gene has CDR1 LNHDA and CDR2 SQIVND (reference sequence). The CDR3 is 14 amino acids.

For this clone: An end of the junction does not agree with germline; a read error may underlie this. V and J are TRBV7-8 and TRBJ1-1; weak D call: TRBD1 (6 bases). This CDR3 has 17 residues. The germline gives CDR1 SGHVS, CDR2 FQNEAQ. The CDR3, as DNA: TGTGCCAGCAGCCCTACAGGGTCGGTTGGTCCGAACGCTGAAGCTTTCTTT. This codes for CASSPTGSVGPNAEAFF.

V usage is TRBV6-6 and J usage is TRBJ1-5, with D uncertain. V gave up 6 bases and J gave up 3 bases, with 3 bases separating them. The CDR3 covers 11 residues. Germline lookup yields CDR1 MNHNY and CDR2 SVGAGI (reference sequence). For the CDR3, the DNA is TGTGCCAGCAGAGACAATCAGCCCCAGCATTTT. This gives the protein CASRDNQPQHF.

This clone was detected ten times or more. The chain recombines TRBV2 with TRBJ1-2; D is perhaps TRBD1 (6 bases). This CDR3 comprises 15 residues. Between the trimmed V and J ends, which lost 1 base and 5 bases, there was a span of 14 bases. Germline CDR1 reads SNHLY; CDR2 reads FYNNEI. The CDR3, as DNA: TGTGCCAGCAGTGAAGTGGGGGCAGGGGTTTATGGCTACACCTTC. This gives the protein CASSEVGAGVYGYTF. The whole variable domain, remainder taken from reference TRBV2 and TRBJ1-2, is EPEVTQTPSHQVTQMGQEVILRCVPISNHLYFYWYRQILGQKVEFLVSFYNNEISEKSEIFDDQFSVERPDGSNFTLKIRSTKLEDSAMYFCASSEVGAGVYGYTFGSGTRLTVV.

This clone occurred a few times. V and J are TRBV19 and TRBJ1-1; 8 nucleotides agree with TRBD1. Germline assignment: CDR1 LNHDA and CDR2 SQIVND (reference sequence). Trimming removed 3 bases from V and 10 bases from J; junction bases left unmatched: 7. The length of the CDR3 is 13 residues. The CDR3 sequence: CASSIQQGVSAFF. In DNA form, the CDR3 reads TGTGCCAGTAGTATTCAACAGGGGGTGTCAGCTTTCTTT. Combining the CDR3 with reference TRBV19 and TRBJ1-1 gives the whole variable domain DGGITQSPKYLFRKEGQNVTLSCEQNLNHDAMYWYRQDPGQGLRLIYYSQIVNDFQKGDIAEGYSVSREKKESFPLTVTSAQKNPTAFYLCASSIQQGVSAFFGQGTRLTVV.

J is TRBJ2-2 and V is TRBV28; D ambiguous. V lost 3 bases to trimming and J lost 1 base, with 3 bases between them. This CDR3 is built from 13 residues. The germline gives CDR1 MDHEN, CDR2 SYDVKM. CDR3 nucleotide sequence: TGTGCCAGCAGTTTGATGAACACCGGGGAGCTGTTTTTT. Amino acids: CASSLMNTGELFF. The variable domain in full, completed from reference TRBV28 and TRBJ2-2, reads DVKVTQSSRYLVKRTGEKVFLECVQDMDHENMFWYRQDPGLGLRLIYFSYDVKMKEKGDIPEGYSVSREKKERFSLILESASTNQTSMYLCASSLMNTGELFFGEGSRLTVL.

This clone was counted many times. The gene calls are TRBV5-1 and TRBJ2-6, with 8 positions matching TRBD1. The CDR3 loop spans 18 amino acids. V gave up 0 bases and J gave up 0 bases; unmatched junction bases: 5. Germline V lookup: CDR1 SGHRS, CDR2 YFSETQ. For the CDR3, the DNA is TGCGCCAGCAGCTTGGACAGGGGGACCTTCTCTGGGGCCAACGTCCTGACTTTC. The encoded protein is CASSLDRGTFSGANVLTF.

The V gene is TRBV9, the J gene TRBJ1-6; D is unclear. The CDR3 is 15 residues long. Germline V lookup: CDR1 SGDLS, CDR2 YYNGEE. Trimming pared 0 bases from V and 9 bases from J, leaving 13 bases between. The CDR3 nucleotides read TGTGCCAGCAGCGTAGGTACAGCGAGGACTTCACCCCTCCACTTT. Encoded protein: CASSVGTARTSPLHF. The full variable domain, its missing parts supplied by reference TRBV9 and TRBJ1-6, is DSGVTQTPKHLITATGQRVTLRCSPRSGDLSVYWYQQSLDQGLQFLIQYYNGEERAKGNILERFSAQQFPDLHSELNLSSLELGDSALYFCASSVGTARTSPLHFGNGTRLTVT.

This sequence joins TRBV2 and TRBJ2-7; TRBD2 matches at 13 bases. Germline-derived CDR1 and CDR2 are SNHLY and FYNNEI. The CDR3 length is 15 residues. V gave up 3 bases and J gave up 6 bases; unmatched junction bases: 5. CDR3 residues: CASSETSGRRVEQYF. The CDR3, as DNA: TGTGCCAGCAGTGAGACTAGCGGGAGGCGGGTCGAGCAGTACTTC. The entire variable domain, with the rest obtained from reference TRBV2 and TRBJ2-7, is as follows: EPEVTQTPSHQVTQMGQEVILRCVPISNHLYFYWYRQILGQKVEFLVSFYNNEISEKSEIFDDQFSVERPDGSNFTLKIRSTKLEDSAMYFCASSETSGRRVEQYFGPGTRLTVT.

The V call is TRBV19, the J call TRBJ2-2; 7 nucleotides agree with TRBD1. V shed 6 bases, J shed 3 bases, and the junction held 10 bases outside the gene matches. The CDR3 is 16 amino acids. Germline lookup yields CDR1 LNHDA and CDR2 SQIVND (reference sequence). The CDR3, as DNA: TGTGCCAGTAGATTCGTCCGGCAGGGGGACACCGGGGAGCTGTTTTTT. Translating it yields CASRFVRQGDTGELFF.

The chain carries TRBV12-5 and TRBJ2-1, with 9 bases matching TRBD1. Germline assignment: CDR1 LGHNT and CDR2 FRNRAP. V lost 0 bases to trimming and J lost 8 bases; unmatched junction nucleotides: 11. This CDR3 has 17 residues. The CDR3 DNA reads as TGTGCTAGTGGTTTGGTAGTGTTGGACAGGGGTGGGCATGAGCAGTTCTTC. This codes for CASGLVVLDRGGHEQFF.

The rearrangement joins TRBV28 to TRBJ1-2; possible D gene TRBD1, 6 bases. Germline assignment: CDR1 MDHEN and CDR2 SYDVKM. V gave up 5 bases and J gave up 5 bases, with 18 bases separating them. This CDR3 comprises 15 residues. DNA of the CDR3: TGTGCCAGCAGTCCCCCTCCGGGGGCAGGGTATGGCTACACCTTC. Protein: CASSPPPGAGYGYTF.

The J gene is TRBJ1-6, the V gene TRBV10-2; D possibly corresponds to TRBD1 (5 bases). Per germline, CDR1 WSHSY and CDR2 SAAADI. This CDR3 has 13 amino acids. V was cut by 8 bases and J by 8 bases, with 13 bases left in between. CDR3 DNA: TGCGCCAGCCTGGGGCTCAGGGATTCACCCCTCCACTTT. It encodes CASLGLRDSPLHF.

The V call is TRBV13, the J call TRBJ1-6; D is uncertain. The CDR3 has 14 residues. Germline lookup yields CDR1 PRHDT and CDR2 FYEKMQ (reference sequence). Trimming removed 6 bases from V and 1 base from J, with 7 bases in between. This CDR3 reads CASRGASYNSPLHF. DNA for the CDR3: TGTGCCAGCAGGGGAGCGTCCTATAATTCACCCCTCCACTTT.

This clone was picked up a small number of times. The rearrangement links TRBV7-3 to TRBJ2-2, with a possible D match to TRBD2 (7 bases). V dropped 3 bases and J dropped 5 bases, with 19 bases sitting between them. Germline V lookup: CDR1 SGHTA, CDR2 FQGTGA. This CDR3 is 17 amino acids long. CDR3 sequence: CASSLNFAGAGTGELFF. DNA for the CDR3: TGTGCCAGCAGCTTGAATTTTGCGGGGGCTGGAACCGGGGAGCTGTTTTTT.

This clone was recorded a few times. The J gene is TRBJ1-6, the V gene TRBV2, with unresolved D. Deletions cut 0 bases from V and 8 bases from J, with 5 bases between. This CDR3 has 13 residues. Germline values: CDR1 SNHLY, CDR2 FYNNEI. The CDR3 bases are TGTGCCAGCAGTGAAGCCAGACATTCACCCCTCCACTTT. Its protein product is CASSEARHSPLHF.

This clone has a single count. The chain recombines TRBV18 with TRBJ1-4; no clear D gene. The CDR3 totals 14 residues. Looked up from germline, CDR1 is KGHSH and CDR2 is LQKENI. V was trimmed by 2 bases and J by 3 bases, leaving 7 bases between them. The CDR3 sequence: CASSPSRANEKLFF. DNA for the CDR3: TGTGCCAGCTCACCAAGCAGAGCTAATGAAAAACTGTTTTTT.

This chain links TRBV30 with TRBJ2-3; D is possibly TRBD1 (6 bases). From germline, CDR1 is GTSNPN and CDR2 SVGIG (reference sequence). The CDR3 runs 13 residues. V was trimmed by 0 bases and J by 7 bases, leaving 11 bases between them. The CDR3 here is CAWSVTGLNTQYF. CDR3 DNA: TGTGCCTGGAGTGTAACAGGGCTAAATACGCAGTATTTT.